The rows below give T cell receptor beta chains drawn from one sample of a study of cytomegalovirus exposure and HLA in healthy donors. The data were produced by immunoSEQ multiplex PCR, yet TCRdb's version contains in-frame clones alone and is incomplete. The sample contains fewer than 100,000 clones, approximately 78% of which appear only once. The sample was PBMCs. These receptors all stem from a male donor in good health and CMV-seropositive. Both conserved end residues are part of each CDR3. D genes are given only for firm matches. Clone size is given for some rows only: seen once, a few or many times, or a class if the clone is expanded.

clone size,J gene,D gene,V gene,CDR3 DNA,CDR3 protein
-,TRBJ2-3,TRBD1,TRBV5-1,TGCGCCAGCAGCTCCGGACAGGGTAGGGGCTATACGCAGTATTTT,CASSSGQGRGYTQYF
-,TRBJ1-4,-,TRBV29-1,TGCAGCGCCGGGGACATTTTGGAAAAACTGTTTTTT,CSAGDILEKLFF
-,TRBJ1-2,-,TRBV4-2,TGTGCCAGCAGCCAAGTCGTCTCTAACTATGGCTACACCTTC,CASSQVVSNYGYTF
few,TRBJ1-1,TRBD1,TRBV29-1,TGCAGCGGTCGGACAGGGTTCACTGAAGCTTTCTTT,CSGRTGFTEAFF
once,TRBJ2-3,TRBD2,TRBV29-1,TGCAGCGTCGCACTAGCGGGGCGCACAGATACGCAGTATTTT,CSVALAGRTDTQYF
-,TRBJ2-1,-,TRBV28,TGTGCCAGCAGTGAGTACAATGAGCAGTTCTTC,CASSEYNEQFF
-,TRBJ2-7,-,TRBV19,TGTGCCAGTACCCCCTGGGTTGGAGCCTACGAGCAGTACTTC,CASTPWVGAYEQYF
few,TRBJ2-7,-,TRBV29-1,TGCAGCGTTGCCGACCTCGGCCGGGGTGACATAGGCTACGAGCAGTACTTC,CSVADLGRGDIGYEQYF
-,TRBJ2-1,TRBD2,TRBV15,TGTGCCACCAGCAGAGAAGGGACTAGCGGGCTCCAGCCATTCTTC,CATSREGTSGLQPFF
-,TRBJ2-3,-,TRBV1,TGCACCAGCAGCCAAGATGACTTGGAGCGGGGGTCGAAGGATACGCAGTATTTT,CTSSQDDLERGSKDTQYF
-,TRBJ2-7,TRBD2,TRBV5-1,TGCGCCAGCAGCTTGTCATTATTGACTAGCGGGAGTGACGAGCAGTACTTC,CASSLSLLTSGSDEQYF
-,TRBJ2-7,TRBD2,TRBV5-1,TGCGCCAGCAGCTCGGAACCTAGCGGGAGCGCCGAGCAGTACTTC,CASSSEPSGSAEQYF
-,TRBJ2-3,-,TRBV30,TGTGCCTGGAGTGTACTAGGAGGAACAGATACGCAGTATTTT,CAWSVLGGTDTQYF
-,TRBJ1-1,-,TRBV18,TGTGCCAGCCGGGGGTACGGGGAGAACACTGAAGCTTTCTTT,CASRGYGENTEAFF
-,TRBJ1-1,-,TRBV27,TGTGCCAGCAACAGTCTCAGAAAAATGAACACTGAAGCTTTCTTT,CASNSLRKMNTEAFF